Below, 27 T cell receptor beta chains from the same sample are listed, as sequenced in a study of blood T cells in healthy people across ages. Primed by a sample-barcoded 5' primer and a J-beta primer mix, a second PCR proceeded for about 7 to 11 cycles. TCRdb independently ran MiXCR on the 5' RACE reads; one entry per CDR3 protein. The sample consists of 800,000 to 950,000 distinct CDR3 sequences, about 36% of them appearing once. Source material: blood. These receptors came from a man aged 18 to 30 in good health.

The genes are TRBV30 and TRBJ2-1; tentatively, D is TRBD1 (5 bases). V was shortened by 2 bases and J by 6 bases, with 11 bases between the two germline ends. Germline CDR1 reads GTSNPN; CDR2 reads SVGIG (reference sequence). The CDR3 contains 13 residues. CDR3 protein: CAWSHQGSNEQFF. DNA of the CDR3: TGTGCCTGGAGTCATCAGGGCTCCAATGAGCAGTTCTTC.

Points on this clonotype: A much larger clone lies a single base off, so this may be a read error. The chain combines TRBV7-2 with TRBJ2-3; D ambiguous. V was cut by 6 bases and J by 1 base, with 8 bases left in between. Germline CDR1 reads SGHTA; CDR2 reads FQGNSA. This CDR3 region has 13 residues. The CDR3 region has the DNA TGTGCCAGCAGATTTTCCCGCACAGATACGCAGTATTTT. The encoded protein is CASRFSRTDTQYF.

Concerning this clonotype: A read error is possible here, since a much larger clone lies one base away. The chain links TRBV20-1 to TRBJ2-1; D remains ambiguous. This CDR3 is 13 amino acids long. Germline assignment: CDR1 DFQATT and CDR2 SNEGSKA (reference sequence). V lost 3 bases and J lost 13, with 19 bases in between. This CDR3 reads CSARGLSLETQFF. The CDR3 DNA is TGCAGTGCTAGGGGTCTATCGTTAGAGACCCAGTTCTTC.

The chain recombines TRBV27 with TRBJ2-7; 9 nucleotides agree with TRBD1. This CDR3 is built from 16 residues. From germline, CDR1 is MNHEY and CDR2 SMNVEV (reference sequence). Trimming at V came to 5 bases and at J to 0 bases, leaving 8 bases not matched to a gene. CDR3 DNA: TGTGCCAGCAGTCCCCGGACAGGGGTGAGCTCCTACGAGCAGTACTTC. Translation: CASSPRTGVSSYEQYF.

This chain links TRBV20-1 with TRBJ1-4; a weak D match, TRBD1 (5 bases). This CDR3 comprises 13 residues. Per germline, CDR1 DFQATT and CDR2 SNEGSKA (reference sequence). Trimming took off 4 bases at V and 4 bases at J, with 10 bases between the two ends. CDR3 in amino acids: CSATERGNEKLFF. CDR3 nucleotide sequence: TGCAGTGCTACGGAGAGGGGTAATGAAAAACTGTTTTTT.

This clonotype has only a few counts. The rearrangement uses TRBV5-5 and TRBJ2-1, with D possibly matching TRBD1 (6 bases). The DNA end is more similar to TRBJ2-7, so the J call may be wrong. The germline gives CDR1 SGHKS, CDR2 YYEKEE (reference sequence). The length of the CDR3 is 13 residues. The CDR3, as DNA: TGTGCCAGCAGCGAGACAGGCCACAATGAGCAGTACTTC. It encodes CASSETGHNEQYF.

The gene calls are TRBV6-1 and TRBJ1-4, with D unclear. This CDR3 has 16 amino acids. CDR1 MNHNS and CDR2 SASEGT come from the germline V gene. V was clipped by 3 bases and J by 6 bases, with 17 bases between them. The CDR3 bases are TGTGCCAGCAGTGATCCGGATCACCGGGTTGATGAAAAACTGTTTTTT. This codes for CASSDPDHRVDEKLFF.

This clonotype was observed a few times. The rearrangement uses TRBV4-1 and TRBJ1-6; D remains unclear. Trimming removed 4 bases from V and 7 bases from J, with 20 bases in between. The CDR3 consists of 17 residues. Germline CDR1 reads MGHRA; CDR2 reads YSYEKL. For the CDR3, the DNA is TGCGCCAGCAGCCCTCCCAGGACCGGCTTGGGGAATTCACCCCTCCACTTT. This sequence encodes CASSPPRTGLGNSPLHF.

This clonotype was recorded a few times. V usage is TRBV6-2 or TRBV6-3 and J usage is TRBJ2-7; maybe TRBD1 (6 bases). Germline V gene lookup returns CDR1 MNHEY and CDR2 SVGEGT. The CDR3 has 15 residues. The V gene lost 0 bases and the J gene lost 4 bases, with 13 bases spanning the gap. CDR3 in amino acids: CASSYSGTPRYEQYF. The CDR3 coding sequence is TGTGCCAGCAGTTACTCGGGGACACCTCGATACGAGCAGTACTTC.

For the CDR3, the DNA is TGCGCCAGCAGCCAAGAACGGGGGACAGGGGCAGACTATGGCTACACCTTC. It yields the protein CASSQERGTGADYGYTF. The chain joins TRBV4-3 to TRBJ1-2; the match to TRBD1 covers 10 bases. V lost 0 bases and J lost 3; bases outside the gene matches: 7. Per germline, CDR1 LGHNA and CDR2 YSLEER. CDR3 length equals 17 residues.

The rearrangement uses TRBV28 and TRBJ2-3, with 10 bases matching TRBD1. V lost 3 bases, J lost 4 bases, and 4 bases stayed unmatched. The CDR3 contains 15 residues. Germline V gene data show CDR1 as MDHEN and CDR2 as SYDVKM. The CDR3 sequence: CASSFWDRGADTQYF. The CDR3 nucleotides read TGTGCCAGCAGTTTCTGGGACAGGGGAGCAGATACGCAGTATTTT.

The chain combines TRBV27 with TRBJ2-7; D is ambiguous. This CDR3 is 13 amino acids long. Germline CDR1 and CDR2: MNHEY and SMNVEV (reference sequence). With 5 bases removed from V and 3 bases from J, the gap between germline ends came to 11 bases. CDR3 in DNA: TGTGCCAGCAGTGTAAAGTGGGGCTACGAGCAGTACTTC. Its protein is CASSVKWGYEQYF.

This chain links TRBV18 with TRBJ2-2; possibly TRBD1 or TRBD2 for D (5 bases each). Germline loops: CDR1 KGHSH, CDR2 LQKENI. The germline V and J ends were trimmed by 2 bases and 3 bases, with 10 bases remaining between them. This CDR3 is built from 15 residues. The CDR3 loop is CASSPLGDHTGELFF. The CDR3 DNA follows: TGTGCCAGCTCACCATTAGGGGACCACACCGGGGAGCTGTTTTTT. The variable domain in full, with the rest retrieved from reference TRBV18 and TRBJ2-2, is NAGVMQNPRHLVRRRGQEARLRCSPMKGHSHVYWYRQLPEEGLKFMVYLQKENIIDESGMPKERFSAEFPKEGPSILRIQQVVRGDSAAYFCASSPLGDHTGELFFGEGSRLTVL.

This clonotype has only one observation. The V gene is TRBV20-1, the J gene TRBJ2-5; 11 bases agree with TRBD2. With 3 bases clipped from V and 11 bases from J, the junction kept 14 bases outside the gene matches. CDR3 length equals 15 residues. The V gene's germline CDR1 is DFQATT and CDR2 SNEGSKA (reference sequence). The CDR3 region is CSARVAGGRQSEQYF. The CDR3 DNA follows: TGCAGTGCTAGGGTAGCGGGGGGGCGTCAGAGTGAGCAGTACTTC.

This clonotype was observed a few times. The V call is TRBV7-9, the J call TRBJ1-1; the match to TRBD1 covers 7 bases. The length of the CDR3 is 12 residues. J was trimmed by 8 bases and V by 7 bases; bases with no gene match: 7. Looked up from germline, CDR1 is SEHNR and CDR2 is FQNEAQ (reference sequence). CDR3 in amino acids: CASTQEDREAFF. For the CDR3, the DNA is TGTGCCAGCACCCAGGAGGACAGGGAAGCTTTCTTT. Filled out from reference TRBV7-9 and TRBJ1-1, the complete variable domain reads DTGVSQNPRHKITKRGQNVTFRCDPISEHNRLYWYRQTLGQGPEFLTYFQNEAQLEKSRLLSDRFSAERPKGSFSTLEIQRTEQGDSAMYLCASTQEDREAFFGQGTRLTVV.

This clonotype was detected many times. V usage is TRBV3-1 and J usage is TRBJ2-5; 7 nucleotides align to TRBD2. J lost 4 bases, V lost 1 base, and 0 bases had no gene match. Per germline, CDR1 LGHDT and CDR2 YNNKEL (reference sequence). This CDR3 region has 13 residues. CDR3 region: CASSQAGGETQYF. The CDR3 coding sequence is TGTGCCAGCAGCCAAGCGGGAGGAGAGACCCAGTACTTC.

This clonotype was counted ten times or more. The rearrangement uses TRBV4-3 and TRBJ2-1; TRBD1 might be the D (5 bases). Germline V lookup: CDR1 LGHNA, CDR2 YSLEER. The CDR3 is 15 amino acids. V was shortened by 3 bases and J by 8 bases, with 17 bases between the two germline ends. This CDR3 reads CASSHQTVPRDEQFF. CDR3 DNA: TGCGCCAGCAGCCACCAGACAGTCCCCCGGGATGAGCAGTTCTTC.

The chain uses TRBV4-3 and TRBJ2-1; D is ambiguous. The CDR3 covers 13 residues. V lost 0 bases, J lost 8 bases, and 8 bases lay in between. The germline V gene encodes CDR1 LGHNA and CDR2 YSLEER. The CDR3 loop is CASSQEGRDEQFF. CDR3 bases: TGCGCCAGCAGCCAAGAGGGTCGGGATGAGCAGTTCTTC.

This clonotype was detected only a few times. The rearrangement uses TRBV5-1 and TRBJ2-7; 12 positions match TRBD2. The last part of the DNA fits TRBJ2-5 better; the J call may be wrong. There are 15 residues in the CDR3. Germline values: CDR1 SGHRS, CDR2 YFSETQ. The CDR3 here is CASSSQTSGGETQYF. Written as DNA, the CDR3 is TGCGCCAGCAGCTCGCAGACTAGCGGGGGTGAGACCCAGTACTTC.

The rearrangement joins TRBV20-1 to TRBJ1-3; 10 bases are shared with TRBD1. This CDR3 has 12 amino acids. CDR1 is DFQATT and CDR2 is SNEGSKA in the germline V gene (reference sequence). Trimming cost V 6 bases and J 4 bases; bases outside gene matches: 0. The CDR3 spells CSAGQGGNTIYF. The CDR3 DNA reads TGCAGTGCGGGACAGGGGGGAAACACCATATATTTT.

On this clonotype itself: A read error may be the cause here, since a much bigger clone is one base away. The chain joins TRBV12-3 or TRBV12-4 to TRBJ2-2, with a tentative D call TRBD1 (8 bases). Trimming cost V 10 bases and J 6 bases, with 21 bases left between them. The CDR3 is 15 amino acids. The DNA of the CDR3 is TGTGCCATCTCAGGACAGGGAGGGGACGCCGGGGAGCTGTTTTTT. Amino acid sequence: CAISGQGGDAGELFF.

The V and J genes are TRBV10-3 and TRBJ2-2; maybe TRBD1 (6 bases). The V gene lost 3 bases and the J gene lost 7 bases, with 18 bases spanning the gap. The CDR3 consists of 16 residues. Germline CDR1 reads ENHRY; CDR2 reads SYGVKD. The CDR3 reads CAISDKSRGIRGELFF. The CDR3 DNA is TGTGCCATCAGTGATAAGTCAAGGGGGATTCGCGGGGAGCTGTTTTTT.

The chain carries TRBV7-8 and TRBJ1-5; D not certain. Between the trimmed V and J ends, which lost 1 base and 6 bases, there was a span of 13 bases. The length of the CDR3 is 15 residues. Per germline, CDR1 SGHVS and CDR2 FQNEAQ. The CDR3, as DNA: TGTGCCAGCAGCTTAGGAGGCGAATGGCTTCAGCCCCAGCATTTT. Its translation is CASSLGGEWLQPQHF.

The table lists this clonotype with a count of one. The chain is built from TRBV4-1 and TRBJ2-3; possibly TRBD2 for D (5 bases). The germline gives CDR1 MGHRA, CDR2 YSYEKL. The V end was cut by 0 bases, the J end by 2 bases, with 12 bases between. The CDR3 spans 16 residues. The chain's CDR3 is CASSQELTRDTDTQYF. The CDR3 region has the DNA TGCGCCAGCAGCCAAGAATTGACGAGGGACACAGATACGCAGTATTTT.

V is TRBV12-3 or TRBV12-4 and J is TRBJ1-5; 7 bases map to TRBD1. V dropped 6 bases and J dropped 4; count of bases not matched to a gene: 9. There are 15 residues in the CDR3. Written as DNA, the CDR3 is TGTGCCAGCAGACTACAGGGGTTATCAAATCAGCCCCAGCATTTT. Translating it yields CASRLQGLSNQPQHF.

V gene TRBV6-1 combines with J gene TRBJ2-1; 9 bases line up with TRBD1. Germline V gene lookup returns CDR1 MNHNS and CDR2 SASEGT. There are 15 residues in the CDR3. V was pared by 4 bases and J by 10 bases, with 11 bases of the junction left unmatched. The CDR3 region is CASSARTGELYEQFF. The CDR3 DNA reads TGTGCCAGCAGTGCAAGGACAGGGGAACTCTACGAGCAGTTCTTC.

There are a few counts of this clonotype. The CDR3 loop reads CASSSPGGSTDTQYF. CDR3 in DNA: TGCGCCAGCAGCTCTCCGGGGGGCAGCACAGATACGCAGTATTTT. The chain couples TRBV5-1 to TRBJ2-3, with a weak D call TRBD2 (7 bases). The germline CDR1 and CDR2 sequences are SGHRS and YFSETQ. Trimming took 3 bases from V and 0 from J, leaving 11 bases between them. This CDR3 is 15 amino acids long.